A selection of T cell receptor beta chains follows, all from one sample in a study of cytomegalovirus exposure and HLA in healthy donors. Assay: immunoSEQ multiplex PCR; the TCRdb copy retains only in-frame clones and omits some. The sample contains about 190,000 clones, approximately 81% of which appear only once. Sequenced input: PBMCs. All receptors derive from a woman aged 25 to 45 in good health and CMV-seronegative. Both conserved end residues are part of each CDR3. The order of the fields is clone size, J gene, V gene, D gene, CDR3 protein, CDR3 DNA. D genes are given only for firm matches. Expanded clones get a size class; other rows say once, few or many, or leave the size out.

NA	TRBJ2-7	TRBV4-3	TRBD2	CASSSQLGLAGGSYEQYF	TGCGCCAGCAGCTCTCAGCTGGGACTAGCGGGAGGTTCCTACGAGCAGTACTTC
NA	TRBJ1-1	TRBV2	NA	CASTFGQNTEAFF	TGTGCCAGCACCTTCGGACAGAACACTGAAGCTTTCTTT
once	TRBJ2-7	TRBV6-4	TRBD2	CARDKRERSYEQYF	TGTGCCAGAGATAAGCGGGAGAGGTCCTACGAGCAGTACTTC
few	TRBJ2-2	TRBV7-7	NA	CASSLGLSTGELFF	TGTGCTAGCAGCTTGGGCTTGTCCACCGGGGAGCTGTTTTTT
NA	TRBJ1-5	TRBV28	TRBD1	CASSCLRQGRGSNQPQHF	TGTGCCAGCAGTTGCCTCAGACAGGGACGGGGCAGCAATCAGCCCCAGCATTTT
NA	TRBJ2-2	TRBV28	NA	CASSSVWTSVTGELFF	TGTGCCAGCAGTTCTGTCTGGACATCCGTAACCGGGGAGCTGTTTTTT
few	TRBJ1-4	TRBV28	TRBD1	CASSPGTGTGYEKLFF	TGTGCCAGCAGTCCAGGAACCGGGACAGGGTACGAAAAACTGTTTTTT
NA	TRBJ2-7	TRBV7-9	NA	CASSTLDGRDTEQYF	TGTGCCAGCAGCACACTGGACGGACGGGATACCGAGCAGTACTTC
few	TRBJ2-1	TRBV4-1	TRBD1	CASSATGNEQFF	TGCGCCAGCAGCGCGACAGGGAATGAGCAGTTCTTC
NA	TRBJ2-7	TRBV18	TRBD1	CASSHGTDSYEQYF	TGTGCCAGCTCACATGGGACAGATTCTTACGAGCAGTACTTC
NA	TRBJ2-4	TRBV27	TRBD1	CASSPSSLRDRGNIQYF	TGTGCCAGCAGCCCCAGTTCCCTTCGGGACAGGGGTAACATTCAGTACTTC
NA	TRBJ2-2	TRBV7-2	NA	CASSLVSGSGGELFF	TGTGCCAGCAGCTTAGTGTCAGGGTCTGGCGGGGAGCTGTTTTTT
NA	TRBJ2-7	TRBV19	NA	CASSIRGSDEQYF	TGTGCCAGTAGTATACGGGGGAGCGACGAGCAGTACTTC
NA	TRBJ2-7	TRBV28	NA	CASSFGGSPYEQYF	TGTGCCAGCAGTTTTGGGGGCAGCCCGTACGAGCAGTACTTC
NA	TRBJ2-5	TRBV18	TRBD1	CASQNRPGQGLQETQYF	TGTGCCAGCCAAAACCGCCCGGGACAGGGACTTCAAGAGACCCAGTACTTC
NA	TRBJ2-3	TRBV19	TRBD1	CASSRAGGAADTQYF	TGTGCCAGTAGTAGAGCAGGGGGCGCGGCAGATACGCAGTATTTT
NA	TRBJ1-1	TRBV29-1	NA	CSVGSRNTEAFF	TGCAGCGTTGGCAGTCGGAACACTGAAGCTTTCTTT
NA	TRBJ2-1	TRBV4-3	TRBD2	CASSRTSGGFDEQFF	TGCGCCAGCAGCCGGACTAGCGGGGGGTTCGATGAGCAGTTCTTC
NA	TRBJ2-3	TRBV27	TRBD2	CASSKIAGGPTDTQYF	TGTGCCAGCAGTAAAATAGCGGGGGGGCCGACAGATACGCAGTATTTT
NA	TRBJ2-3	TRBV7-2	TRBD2	CASRSVSGGVGDTQYF	TGTGCCAGCAGATCGGTTAGCGGGGGGGTCGGAGATACGCAGTATTTT
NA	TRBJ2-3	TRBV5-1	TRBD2	CASSLGLAGVGTDTQYF	TGCGCCAGCAGCCTAGGACTAGCGGGGGTGGGCACAGATACGCAGTATTTT
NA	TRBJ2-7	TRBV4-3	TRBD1	CASSPLGQGTGEQYF	TGCGCCAGCAGCCCCCTCGGACAGGGAACGGGCGAGCAGTACTTC
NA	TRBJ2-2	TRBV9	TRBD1	CASSARGQGSTGELFF	TGTGCCAGCAGCGCCCGCGGACAGGGTTCCACCGGGGAGCTGTTTTTT
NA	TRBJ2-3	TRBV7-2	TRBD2	CASSSLAGGPLSTDTQYF	TGTGCCAGCAGCTCTCTAGCGGGGGGCCCCTTGAGCACAGATACGCAGTATTTT
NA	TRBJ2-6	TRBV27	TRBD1	CASSPGTGFSGANVLTF	TGTGCCAGCAGCCCCGGGACAGGGTTCTCTGGGGCCAACGTCCTGACTTTC
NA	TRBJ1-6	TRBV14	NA	CASSPDSSYNSPLHF	TGTGCCAGCAGCCCAGATAGCTCCTATAATTCACCCCTCCACTTT
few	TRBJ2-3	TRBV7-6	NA	CASSFRIGTDTQYF	TGTGCCAGCAGCTTTAGAATTGGCACAGATACGCAGTATTTT
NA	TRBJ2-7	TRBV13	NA	CASSLREKPWAEKSSYEQYF	TGTGCCAGCAGTCTGAGGGAGAAACCTTGGGCGGAAAAGAGCTCCTACGAGCAGTACTTC
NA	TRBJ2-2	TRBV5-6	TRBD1	CASSSLGDRFTGELFF	TGTGCCAGCAGCTCACTAGGGGACAGGTTCACCGGGGAGCTGTTTTTT
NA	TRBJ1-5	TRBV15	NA	CATSRGPLDRSGSNQPQHF	TGTGCCACCAGCAGAGGCCCCTTGGACCGCTCGGGGAGCAATCAGCCCCAGCATTTT
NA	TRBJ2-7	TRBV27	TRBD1	CASSQMGQGPYEQYF	TGTGCCAGCAGTCAAATGGGACAGGGACCCTACGAGCAGTACTTC
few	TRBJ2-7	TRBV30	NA	CAWSVRGYEQYF	TGTGCCTGGAGTGTAAGGGGCTACGAGCAGTACTTC
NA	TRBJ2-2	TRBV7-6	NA	CASSTRTSGGELFF	TGTGCCAGCAGCACCCGGACATCGGGCGGGGAGCTGTTTTTT
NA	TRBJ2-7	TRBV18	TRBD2	CASSPSASGPYEQYF	TGTGCCAGCTCACCATCAGCTAGCGGACCTTACGAGCAGTACTTC
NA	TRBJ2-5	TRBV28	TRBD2	CASTTPRSGGAGETQYF	TGTGCCAGCACCACCCCAAGGTCGGGGGGGGCCGGTGAGACCCAGTACTTC
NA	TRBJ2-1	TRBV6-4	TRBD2	CASSDSSGRYNEQFF	TGTGCCAGCAGTGACAGTAGCGGGAGATACAATGAGCAGTTCTTC
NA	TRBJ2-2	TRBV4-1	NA	CASSPRTVSGELFF	TGCGCCAGCAGCCCACGGACAGTAAGCGGGGAGCTGTTTTTT
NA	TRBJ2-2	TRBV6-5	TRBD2	CASSYFTGGAGELFF	TGTGCCAGCAGTTACTTCACCGGGGGGGCTGGGGAGCTGTTTTTT
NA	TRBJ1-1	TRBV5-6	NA	CASSPGLQATEAFF	TGTGCCAGCAGCCCGGGACTCCAGGCCACTGAAGCTTTCTTT
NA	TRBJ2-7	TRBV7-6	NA	CASSSSGSEQYF	TGTGCCAGCAGCTCATCAGGATCCGAGCAGTACTTC
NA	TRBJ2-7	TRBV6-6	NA	CASSPRGYEQYF	TGTGCCAGCAGTCCTCGAGGCTACGAGCAGTACTTC
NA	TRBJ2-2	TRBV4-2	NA	CASSQDRNTGELFF	TGTGCCAGCAGCCAAGATAGGAACACCGGGGAGCTGTTTTTT
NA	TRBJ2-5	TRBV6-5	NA	CASRRTTQETQYF	TGTGCCAGCAGACGGACTACCCAAGAGACCCAGTACTTC
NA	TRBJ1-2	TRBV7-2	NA	CASSPEHISVFTYGYTF	TGTGCCAGCAGCCCGGAGCACATATCAGTCTTCACCTATGGCTACACCTTC
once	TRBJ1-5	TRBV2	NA	CASSPGGQGGQPQHF	TGTGCCAGCAGCCCCGGGGGTCAGGGTGGGCAGCCCCAGCATTTT
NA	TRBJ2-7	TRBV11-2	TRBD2	CASSSLAGVNYEQYF	TGTGCCAGCAGCTCTCTAGCGGGAGTCAACTACGAGCAGTACTTC
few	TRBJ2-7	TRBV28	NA	CASSGGVYEQYF	TGTGCCAGCAGTGGCGGCGTCTACGAGCAGTACTTC
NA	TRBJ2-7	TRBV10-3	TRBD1	CAISDPGGTGPSYEQYF	TGTGCCATCAGTGATCCCGGCGGGACAGGGCCCTCCTACGAGCAGTACTTC
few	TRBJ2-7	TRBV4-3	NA	CASSQDRQVDEQYF	TGCGCCAGCAGCCAAGATAGGCAGGTCGACGAGCAGTACTTC
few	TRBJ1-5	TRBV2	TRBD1	CASTSGQAFNQPQHF	TGTGCCAGCACCAGCGGACAGGCTTTCAATCAGCCCCAGCATTTT
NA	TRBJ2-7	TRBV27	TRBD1	CASSLMIGTASYEQYF	TGTGCCAGCAGTTTAATGATCGGGACAGCCTCCTACGAGCAGTACTTC
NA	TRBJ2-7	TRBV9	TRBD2	CASSPTSSGSSEQYF	TGTGCCAGCAGCCCCACCTCTAGCGGGAGTTCCGAGCAGTACTTC
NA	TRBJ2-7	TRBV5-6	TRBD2	CASSVGTGGLYEQYF	TGTGCCAGCAGCGTTGGTACGGGGGGGCTCTACGAGCAGTACTTC
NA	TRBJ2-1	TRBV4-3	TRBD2	CASSTTGTSGGFGEQFF	TGCGCCAGCAGCACCACCGGGACTAGCGGGGGGTTTGGGGAGCAGTTCTTC
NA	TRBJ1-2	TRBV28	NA	CASSAGRYYGYTF	TGTGCCAGCAGTGCCGGGAGGTACTATGGCTACACCTTC
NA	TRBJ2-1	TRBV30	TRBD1	CAWRGPRQGHEQFF	TGTGCCTGGAGGGGGCCGAGACAGGGCCATGAGCAGTTCTTC